These T cell receptor beta chains were read from a single sample in a study of T cells after yellow fever vaccination. Via MiXCR, TCRdb re-called the 5' RACE reads, giving one row per CDR3 protein. This sample yields 500,000 to 650,000 distinct CDR3 sequences, of which around an eighth are seen a single time; around 15% belongs to the top ten. The input for sequencing was PBMCs, taken on the day of the yellow fever booster vaccination. These receptor sequences come from a man in his thirties or forties who received the YFV17D yellow fever vaccine. The CDR3 runs from the conserved cysteine through the conserved F or W. The D gene is left open where the match is weak. A clone size is listed for some rows: how often the clone was seen (once, few, many), or a class if it is expanded.

cdr3_length: 14; v_call: TRBV2; d_call: .; clone_size: .; j_call: TRBJ1-2; cdr3_nt: TGTGCCAGCAGTGAGCAGGGGACTAACTATGGCTACACCTTC; cdr3_aa: CASSEQGTNYGYTF
cdr3_length: 13; v_call: TRBV5-1; d_call: .; clone_size: few; j_call: TRBJ2-7; cdr3_nt: TGCGCCAGCAGTCAGTCTTACTCCTACGAGCAGTACTTC; cdr3_aa: CASSQSYSYEQYF
cdr3_length: 14; v_call: TRBV29-1; d_call: .; clone_size: .; j_call: TRBJ1-5; cdr3_nt: TGCAGCGTTCGGAGGGGCGCAGGGAATGGGCCCCAGCATTTT; cdr3_aa: CSVRRGAGNGPQHF
cdr3_length: 19; v_call: TRBV6-5; d_call: TRBD1; clone_size: few; j_call: TRBJ1-5; cdr3_nt: TGTGCCAGCAGTTACTCGGGACAGGGGATGTCGTACCGCAATCAGCCCCAGCATTTT; cdr3_aa: CASSYSGQGMSYRNQPQHF
cdr3_length: 15; v_call: TRBV6-1; d_call: .; clone_size: .; j_call: TRBJ2-3; cdr3_nt: TGTGCCACCGAGCTCGCGGCCCTCCCCCCGTCGGCGCAGTATTTT; cdr3_aa: CATELAALPPSAQYF
cdr3_length: 15; v_call: TRBV7-2; d_call: TRBD2; clone_size: .; j_call: TRBJ2-1; cdr3_nt: TGTGCCAGCACTTCGACTAGCGGCCGACGAGGGGAGCAGTTCTTC; cdr3_aa: CASTSTSGRRGEQFF
cdr3_length: 14; v_call: TRBV27; d_call: .; clone_size: many; j_call: TRBJ1-1; cdr3_nt: TGTGCCAGCAGTCCACTCGGAGGGGACACTGAAGCTTTCTTT; cdr3_aa: CASSPLGGDTEAFF
cdr3_length: 16; v_call: TRBV6-1; d_call: TRBD2; clone_size: .; j_call: TRBJ2-5; cdr3_nt: TGTGCCAGCTCACACGGGGGGGTGGGGTACCAAGAGACCCAGTACTTC; cdr3_aa: CASSHGGVGYQETQYF
cdr3_length: 15; v_call: TRBV18; d_call: .; clone_size: .; j_call: TRBJ2-3; cdr3_nt: TGTGCCAGCTCACGCGGGACAAGTGGAGAGGATACGCAGTATTTT; cdr3_aa: CASSRGTSGEDTQYF
cdr3_length: 17; v_call: TRBV19; d_call: .; clone_size: few; j_call: TRBJ2-1; cdr3_nt: TGTGCCAGTAGTATTCTCACCCAGCGCCTCTCCTACAATGAGCAGTTCTTC; cdr3_aa: CASSILTQRLSYNEQFF
cdr3_length: 11; v_call: TRBV29-1; d_call: .; clone_size: many; j_call: TRBJ2-7; cdr3_nt: TGCAGCGTTGACCAAGCCTACGAGCAGTACTTC; cdr3_aa: CSVDQAYEQYF
cdr3_length: 13; v_call: TRBV18; d_call: .; clone_size: many; j_call: TRBJ2-5; cdr3_nt: TGTGCCAGCTCCCCTCGGGTACAAGAGACCCAGTACTTC; cdr3_aa: CASSPRVQETQYF